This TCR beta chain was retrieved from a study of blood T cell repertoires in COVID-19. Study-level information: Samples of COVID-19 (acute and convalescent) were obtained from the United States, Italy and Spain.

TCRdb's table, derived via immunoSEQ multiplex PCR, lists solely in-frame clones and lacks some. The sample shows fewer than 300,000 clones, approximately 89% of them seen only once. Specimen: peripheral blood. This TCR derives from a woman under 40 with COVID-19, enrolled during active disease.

As DNA, the CDR3 is TGTGCCAGTAGTATTTTGCGGACTCCGAATCAGCCCCAGCATTTT. It codes for CASSILRTPNQPQHF. V is TRBV19 and J is TRBJ1-5; D is unclear. The CDR3 totals 15 residues. CDR1 and CDR2 from the germline V gene are LNHDA and SQIVND (reference sequence). Trimming took off 3 bases at V and 4 bases at J, with 13 bases between the two ends. The entire variable domain, with the rest obtained from reference TRBV19 and TRBJ1-5, is as follows: DGGITQSPKYLFRKEGQNVTLSCEQNLNHDAMYWYRQDPGQGLRLIYYSQIVNDFQKGDIAEGYSVSREKKESFPLTVTSAQKNPTAFYLCASSILRTPNQPQHFGDGTRLSIL.